The clone carrying this T cell receptor (beta chain) was recorded many times. Germline-derived CDR1 and CDR2 are DFQATT and SNEGSKA (reference sequence). The CDR3 is made up of 13 amino acids. J was trimmed by 8 bases and V by 6 bases; bases with no gene match: 8. This sample is drawn from a study of T cells in Graves' hyperthyroidism and ophthalmopathy. Amplified TCR beta CDR3 regions derived from RNA transcripts. A set of HTBI primers served as the primers for a first-round RT-PCR of the TCR CDR3. TCRdb ran MiXCR on the multiplex PCR reads and lists one entry per CDR3 protein. Of roughly 380,000 distinct CDR3 sequences in the sample, approximately 18% were seen once.

The chain combines TRBV20-1 with TRBJ2-4; 9 bases map to TRBD1. The source of this sequence is a woman between 40 and 55 years old with Graves' ophthalmopathy. Sample: blood. CDR3 loop: CSATGTGFDIQYF. The CDR3 DNA follows: TGCAGTGCCACCGGGACAGGGTTCGACATTCAGTACTTC.